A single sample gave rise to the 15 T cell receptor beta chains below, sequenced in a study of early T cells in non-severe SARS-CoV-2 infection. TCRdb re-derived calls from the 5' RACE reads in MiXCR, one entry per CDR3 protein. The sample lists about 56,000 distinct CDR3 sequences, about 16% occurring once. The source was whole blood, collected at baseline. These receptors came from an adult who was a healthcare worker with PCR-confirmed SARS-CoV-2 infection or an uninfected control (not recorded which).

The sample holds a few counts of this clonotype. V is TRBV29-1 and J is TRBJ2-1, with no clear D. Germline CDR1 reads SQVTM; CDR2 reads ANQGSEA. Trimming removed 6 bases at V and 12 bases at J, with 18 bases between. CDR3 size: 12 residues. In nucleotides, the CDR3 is TGCAGCGTGCGAGAAACTGTCGGCGGGCAGTTCTTC. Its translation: CSVRETVGGQFF.

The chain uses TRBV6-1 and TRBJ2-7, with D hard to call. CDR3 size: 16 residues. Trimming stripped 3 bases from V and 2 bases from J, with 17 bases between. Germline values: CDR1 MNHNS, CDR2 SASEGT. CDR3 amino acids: CASSDVAGYVAYEQYF. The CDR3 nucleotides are TGTGCCAGCAGTGATGTTGCAGGCTACGTAGCCTACGAGCAGTACTTC.

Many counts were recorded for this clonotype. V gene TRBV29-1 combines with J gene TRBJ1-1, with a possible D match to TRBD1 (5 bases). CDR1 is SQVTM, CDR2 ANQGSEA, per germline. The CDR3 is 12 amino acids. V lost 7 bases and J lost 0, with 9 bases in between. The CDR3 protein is CSAGAMNTEAFF. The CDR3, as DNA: TGCAGCGCCGGGGCGATGAACACTGAAGCTTTCTTT.

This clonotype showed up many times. The CDR3 bases are TGTGCCAGCAGCGAAACAGGGGGGGGTTCAGAGACCCAGTACTTC. Its protein is CASSETGGGSETQYF. The V and J genes are TRBV6-5 and TRBJ2-5, with TRBD1 as a possible D gene (8 bases). V dropped 6 bases and J dropped 4 bases, with 18 bases sitting between them. The CDR3 contains 15 residues. Per the germline V gene, CDR1 is MNHEY and CDR2 is SVGAGI.

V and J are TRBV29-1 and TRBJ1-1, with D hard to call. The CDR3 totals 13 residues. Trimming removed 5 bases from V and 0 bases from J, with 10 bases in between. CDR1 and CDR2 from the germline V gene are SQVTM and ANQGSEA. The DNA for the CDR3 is TGCAGCGTTAGGACGGATCTGAACACTGAAGCTTTCTTT. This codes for CSVRTDLNTEAFF.

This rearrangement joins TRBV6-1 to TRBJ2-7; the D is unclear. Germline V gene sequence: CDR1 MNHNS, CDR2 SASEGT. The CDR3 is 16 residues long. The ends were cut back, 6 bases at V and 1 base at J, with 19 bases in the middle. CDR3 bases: TGTGCCAGCAGCAAGGACGGCATCTCAGCTTCCTACGAGCAGTACTTC. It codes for CASSKDGISASYEQYF.

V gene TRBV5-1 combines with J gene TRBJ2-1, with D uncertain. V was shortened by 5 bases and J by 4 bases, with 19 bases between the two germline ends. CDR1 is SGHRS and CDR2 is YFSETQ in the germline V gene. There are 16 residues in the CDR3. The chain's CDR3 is CASSSGPPSLYNEQFF. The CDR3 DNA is TGCGCCAGCAGTTCCGGCCCACCCTCCCTTTACAATGAGCAGTTCTTC.

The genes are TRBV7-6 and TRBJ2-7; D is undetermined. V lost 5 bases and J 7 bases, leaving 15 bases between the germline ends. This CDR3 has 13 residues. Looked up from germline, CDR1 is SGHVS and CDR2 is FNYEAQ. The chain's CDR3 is CASSLGPSLEQYF. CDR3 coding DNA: TGTGCCAGCAGCCTTGGACCGTCCCTGGAGCAGTACTTC.

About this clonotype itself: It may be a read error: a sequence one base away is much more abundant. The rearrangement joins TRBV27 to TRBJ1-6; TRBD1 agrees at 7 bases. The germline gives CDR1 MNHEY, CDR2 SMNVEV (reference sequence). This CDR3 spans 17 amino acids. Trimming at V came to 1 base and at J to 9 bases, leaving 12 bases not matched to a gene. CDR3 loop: CASSLYPPGQDSSPLHF. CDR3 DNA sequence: TGTGCCAGCAGTTTATATCCTCCAGGACAGGACAGTTCACCCCTCCACTTT.

CDR3 protein: CASSLSGGISSYEQYF. The DNA of the CDR3 is TGCGCCAGCAGCTTGTCGGGAGGAATTAGCTCCTACGAGCAGTACTTC. V is TRBV5-1 and J is TRBJ2-7; 7 bases agree with TRBD2. V was clipped by 1 base and J by 0 bases; unmatched bases: 7. Germline loops: CDR1 SGHRS, CDR2 YFSETQ. CDR3 length: 16 residues.

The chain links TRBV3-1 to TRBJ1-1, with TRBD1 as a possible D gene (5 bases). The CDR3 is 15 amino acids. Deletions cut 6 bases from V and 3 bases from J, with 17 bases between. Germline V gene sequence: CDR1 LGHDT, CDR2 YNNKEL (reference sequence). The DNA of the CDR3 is TGTGCCAGCAGAGGCCCGGCAGGGTGGGACACTGAAGCTTTCTTT. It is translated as CASRGPAGWDTEAFF. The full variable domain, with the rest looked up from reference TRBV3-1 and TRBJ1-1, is DTAVSQTPKYLVTQMGNDKSIKCEQNLGHDTMYWYKQDSKKFLKIMFSYNNKELIINETVPNRFSPKSPDKAHLNLHINSLELGDSAVYFCASRGPAGWDTEAFFGQGTRLTVV.

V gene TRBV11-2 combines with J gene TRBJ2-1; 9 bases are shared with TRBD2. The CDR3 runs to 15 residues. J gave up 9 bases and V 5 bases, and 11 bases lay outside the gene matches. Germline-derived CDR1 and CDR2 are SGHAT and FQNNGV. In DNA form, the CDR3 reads TGTGCCAGCAGCCCCTTGGGACTAGCCCTTGGTGAGCAGTTCTTC. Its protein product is CASSPLGLALGEQFF.

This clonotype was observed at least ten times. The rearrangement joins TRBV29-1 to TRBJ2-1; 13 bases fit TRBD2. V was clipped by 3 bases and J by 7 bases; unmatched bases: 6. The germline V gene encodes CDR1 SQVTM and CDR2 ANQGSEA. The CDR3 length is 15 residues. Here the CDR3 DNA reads TGCAGCGTTGATTGGACTAGCGGGAGAGGGAATGAGCAGTTCTTC. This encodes CSVDWTSGRGNEQFF.

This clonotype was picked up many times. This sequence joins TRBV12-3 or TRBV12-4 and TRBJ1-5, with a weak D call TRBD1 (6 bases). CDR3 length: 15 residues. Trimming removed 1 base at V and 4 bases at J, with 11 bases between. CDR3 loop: CASSLGGANNQPQHF. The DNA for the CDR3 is TGTGCCAGCAGTTTAGGGGGGGCCAATAATCAGCCCCAGCATTTT.

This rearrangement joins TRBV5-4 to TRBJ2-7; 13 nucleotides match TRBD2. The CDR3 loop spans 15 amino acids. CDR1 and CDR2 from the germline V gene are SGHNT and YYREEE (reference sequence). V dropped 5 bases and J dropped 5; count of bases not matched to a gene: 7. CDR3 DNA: TGTGCCAGCAGACTAGCGGGAGGGCCACTGGACGAGCAGTACTTC. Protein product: CASRLAGGPLDEQYF.